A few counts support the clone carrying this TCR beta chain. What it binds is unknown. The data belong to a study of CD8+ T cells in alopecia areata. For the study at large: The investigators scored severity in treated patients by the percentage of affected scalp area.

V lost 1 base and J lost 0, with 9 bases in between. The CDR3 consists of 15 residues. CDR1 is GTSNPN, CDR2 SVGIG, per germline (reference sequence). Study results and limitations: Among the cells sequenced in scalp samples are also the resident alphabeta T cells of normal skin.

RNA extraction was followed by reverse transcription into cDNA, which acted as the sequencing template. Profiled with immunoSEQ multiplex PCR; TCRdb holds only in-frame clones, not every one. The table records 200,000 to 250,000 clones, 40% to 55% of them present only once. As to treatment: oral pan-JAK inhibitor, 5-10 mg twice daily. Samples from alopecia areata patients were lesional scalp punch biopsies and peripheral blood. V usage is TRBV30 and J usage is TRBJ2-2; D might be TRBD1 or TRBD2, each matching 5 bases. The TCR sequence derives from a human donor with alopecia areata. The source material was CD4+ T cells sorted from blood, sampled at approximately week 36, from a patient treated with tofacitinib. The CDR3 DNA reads TGTGCCTGGAGTGGGGGGAGCACGAACACCGGGGAGCTGTTTTTT. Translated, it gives CAWSGGSTNTGELFF.